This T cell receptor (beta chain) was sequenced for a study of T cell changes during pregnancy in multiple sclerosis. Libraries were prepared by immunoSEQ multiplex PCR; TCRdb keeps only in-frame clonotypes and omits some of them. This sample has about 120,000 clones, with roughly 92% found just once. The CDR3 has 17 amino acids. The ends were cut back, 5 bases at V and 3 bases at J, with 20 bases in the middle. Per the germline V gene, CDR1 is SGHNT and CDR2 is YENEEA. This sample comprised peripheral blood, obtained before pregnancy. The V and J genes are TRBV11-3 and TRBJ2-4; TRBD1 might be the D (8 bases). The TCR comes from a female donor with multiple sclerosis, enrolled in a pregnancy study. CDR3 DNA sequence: TGTGCCAGCAGCGGCGCCGGACAGGGAGGGGACAAAAACATTCAGTACTTC. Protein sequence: CASSGAGQGGDKNIQYF.